This T cell receptor (beta chain) is from a study of early T cells in non-severe SARS-CoV-2 infection. This clonotype was seen a handful of times. Individual cDNA molecules were tagged with unique molecular identifiers, the study reported. TCRdb reprocessed the 5' RACE reads with MiXCR, giving one entry per CDR3 protein. The sample has approximately 66,000 distinct CDR3 sequences; roughly 13% are singletons. The sequencing sample was made of whole blood. The receptor's source is an adult who was a healthcare worker with PCR-confirmed SARS-CoV-2 infection or an uninfected control (not recorded which).

The CDR3 DNA reads as TGTGCCAGCAGCTTCGTTAGCCGAACCTACGAGCAGTACTTC. Translating gives CASSFVSRTYEQYF. J is TRBJ2-7 and V is TRBV7-2, with D unclear. The CDR3 covers 14 residues. CDR1 is SGHTA, CDR2 FQGNSA, per germline. Trimming pared 3 bases from V and 2 bases from J, leaving 11 bases between. Using reference TRBV7-2 and TRBJ2-7 for the parts outside the CDR3, the full variable domain is GAGVSQSPSNKVTEKGKDVELRCDPISGHTALYWYRQSLGQGLEFLIYFQGNSAPDKSGLPSDRFSAERTGGSVSTLTIQRTQQEDSAVYLCASSFVSRTYEQYFGPGTRLTVT.